These 7 T cell receptor beta chains were all obtained from the same sample, sequenced in a study of CD8+CD57+ T cells in acquired aplastic anemia. Genomic DNA was employed as the template in profiling TCR beta VDJ and CDR3. TCRdb re-called the reads with MiXCR, one entry per CDR3 protein. The table has approximately 200,000 distinct CDR3 sequences, roughly 56% seen once. Sample: sorted CD4+, CD8+, or CD8+CD57+ T cells (not recorded which) from PBMCs. The receptors originated from a human donor in good health, serving as a control.

This clonotype was recorded many times. The chain carries TRBV4-2 and TRBJ2-3; D not resolved. The CDR3 runs to 15 residues. Trimming removed 6 bases at V and 4 bases at J, with 17 bases between. CDR1 and CDR2 (germline): LGHNA, YNFKEQ. The CDR3 DNA reads as TGTGCCAGCAGTGGCACGCCTGGATGGGCAGATACGCAGTATTTT. Amino acids: CASSGTPGWADTQYF.

Remarks on this clonotype: A much larger clone is a single base away; this may be a read error. The rearrangement links TRBV7-9 to TRBJ2-4; D perhaps matches TRBD1 (7 bases). V gave up 4 bases and J gave up 3 bases, with 16 bases separating them. The CDR3 extends over 16 amino acids. Looked up from germline, CDR1 is SEHNR and CDR2 is FQNEAQ (reference sequence). This CDR3 reads CASSSKAQGGKNIQYF. Written as DNA, the CDR3 is TGTGCCAGCAGCTCGAAAGCCCAGGGGGGCAAAAACATTCAGTACTTC.

This clonotype occurred many times. The rearrangement links TRBV29-1 to TRBJ2-7, with D perhaps TRBD2 (5 bases). The CDR3 contains 11 residues. The V and J ends lost 4 bases and 3 bases respectively, with 7 bases between them. Germline values: CDR1 SQVTM, CDR2 ANQGSEA. The CDR3 bases are TGCAGCGTTGTGAGGGACTACGAGCAGTACTTC. This gives the protein CSVVRDYEQYF.

The chain has TRBV5-1 and TRBJ1-6; 9 bases agree with TRBD1. The CDR3 extends over 17 amino acids. In germline, CDR1 is SGHRS, CDR2 YFSETQ. V was pared by 9 bases and J by 7 bases, with 17 bases of the junction left unmatched. In DNA, the CDR3 is TGCGCCACTCACAACCTACAGGGACAGGGCCCCAATTCACCCCTCCACTTT. This gives the protein CATHNLQGQGPNSPLHF.

The chain carries TRBV9 and TRBJ1-5; the match to TRBD1 covers 9 bases. V was pared by 0 bases and J by 9 bases, with 4 bases of the junction left unmatched. The CDR3 sequence is 14 residues long. The germline gives CDR1 SGDLS, CDR2 YYNGEE. For the CDR3, the DNA is TGTGCCAGCAGCGTAGGGTACAGGGGGCGGCCCCAGCATTTT. Translation: CASSVGYRGRPQHF.

There are a few counts of this clonotype. The rearrangement links TRBV18 to TRBJ1-2; 7 nucleotides line up with TRBD1. Unmatched junction bases numbered 8, after V lost 3 bases and J lost 4 bases. The V gene's germline CDR1 is KGHSH and CDR2 LQKENI. The CDR3 has 15 residues. The CDR3 DNA sequence: TGTGCCAGCTCACCCCTAGGACAGGCCCTCTATGGCTACACCTTC. It codes for CASSPLGQALYGYTF. The full variable domain, in which reference TRBV18 and TRBJ1-2 provide the parts outside the CDR3, is NAGVMQNPRHLVRRRGQEARLRCSPMKGHSHVYWYRQLPEEGLKFMVYLQKENIIDESGMPKERFSAEFPKEGPSILRIQQVVRGDSAAYFCASSPLGQALYGYTFGSGTRLTVV.

The chain has TRBV2 and TRBJ1-5, with D unresolved. The CDR3 extends over 12 amino acids. V lost 7 bases and J lost 5, with 9 bases in between. Per the germline V gene, CDR1 is SNHLY and CDR2 is FYNNEI. Written as DNA, the CDR3 is TGTGCCAGCATGGGGAGCCATCAGCCCCAGCATTTT. Protein sequence: CASMGSHQPQHF.